The text below deals with one TCR beta chain. The protocol was immunoSEQ multiplex PCR, while the TCRdb copy is restricted to in-frame clones and leaves out a portion. The data show tens of thousands of clones, with about 89% seen just once and under 0.4% held by the top ten. After removal of 4 bases from V and 4 bases from J, the junction contained 7 bases not matched to a gene. CDR1 and CDR2 (germline): SQVTM, ANQGSEA. This CDR3 is 14 amino acids long. This specimen comes from a study of OX40 agonist ivuxolimab in advanced cancers. The sequence was obtained from an adult with an advanced solid tumor such as melanoma, head and neck, liver or kidney cancer. The J gene is TRBJ2-7, the V gene TRBV29-1, with 10 positions matching TRBD1. The sequencing used CD4+ or CD8+ T cells sorted from blood, collected in a trial of the OX40 agonist ivuxolimab. CDR3 nucleotides: TGCAGCGTTGCTAAGACAGGGGGCGCGTACGAGCAGTACTTC. It is translated as CSVAKTGGAYEQYF.